The rows below give T cell receptor beta chains drawn from one sample of a study of T-cell reconstitution after alpha-beta-depleted transplantation in children. TCRdb passed the PCR reads through MiXCR, listing each CDR3 protein once. The sample includes about 510,000 distinct CDR3 sequences, about 10% of them seen just once. The sequencing here drew on PBMCs, mostly from graft donor cells, taken 180 days after TCRalphabeta/CD19-depleted stem cell transplant. The receptors were sampled from a female patient aged 2-10 years who had a stem cell transplant for aplastic anemia, so the T cells may come from the graft donor. Both conserved end residues are part of each CDR3.

TRBJ2-3 TRBV4-3 CASSQDASGYFTDTQYF
TRBJ2-1 TRBV9 CASSVGTSGIPNNEQFF
TRBJ1-2 TRBV6-1 CASSPRRQGRIGYTF
TRBJ1-1 TRBV20-1 CSAPFRTRVNTEAFF
TRBJ2-7 TRBV10-3 CAINTDRGFDEQYF
TRBJ1-4 TRBV5-5 CASSKDREGEKLFF
TRBJ2-1 TRBV20-1 CSARGLVKNEQFF
TRBJ1-2 TRBV6-5 CASRADRRGYTF
TRBJ2-2 TRBV7-9 CASSSGTSVLTGELFF
TRBJ2-1 TRBV5-1 CASSWRGSFYEQFF
TRBJ2-2 TRBV7-3 CASSPDRLSGELFF
TRBJ2-5 TRBV20-1 CSASGWGRYETQYF
TRBJ2-3 TRBV7-8 CASNYWFFGRSTDTQYF
TRBJ1-1 TRBV29-1 CSVVVVGYPNTEAFF
TRBJ2-5 TRBV25-1 CASSEALAGGETQYF
TRBJ2-3 TRBV11-3 CASSPNPSGRDTQYF
TRBJ2-1 TRBV20-1 CSARGRLAAAYNEQFF
TRBJ1-4 TRBV6-5 CASSYSTTGSSLSLFF
TRBJ2-1 TRBV20-1 CSATGTSSYNEQFF
TRBJ2-5 TRBV7-7 CASSLWPDQAETQYF
TRBJ1-2 TRBV7-2 CASSTGQGPYYGYTF
TRBJ1-1 TRBV20-1 CSARQDLNTEAFF
TRBJ2-7 TRBV12-3/TRBV12-4 CASSLLNTGYEQYF
TRBJ2-7 TRBV20-1 CSARGPTEQYF
TRBJ1-1 TRBV7-9 CASSLAGGDEAFF